This TCR beta chain was captured by sequencing in a study of CD39 and CD103 CD8 tumor-infiltrating T cells. Sequencing was performed with immunoSEQ multiplex PCR; in TCRdb, only in-frame clones are kept and a portion is missing. There are approximately 17,000 clones in the sample; around nine tenths occur only once, and more than 3.5% lies in the top ten. The CDR3 is made up of 15 amino acids. Germline trimming cut 5 bases from V and 0 bases from J; bases unmatched to any gene: 5. Germline CDR1 is SGHNT and CDR2 is YENEEA. Memory CD8 T cells were sorted as CD8+CD4-CD45RA-, any CCR7 status. The origin of this receptor is a human donor with head and neck squamous cell carcinoma. Sequenced material: CD8+ T cells sorted from blood. The subset was: total memory CD8 T cells (CD45RA-CCR7+/-) from blood or uninvolved lymph node. This chain uses TRBV11-3 with TRBJ2-7, with 9 bases lining up with TRBD1. The CDR3 DNA reads as TGTGCCAGCAGCGACGGACAGGGGAACTCCTACGAGCAGTACTTC. It yields the protein CASSDGQGNSYEQYF.